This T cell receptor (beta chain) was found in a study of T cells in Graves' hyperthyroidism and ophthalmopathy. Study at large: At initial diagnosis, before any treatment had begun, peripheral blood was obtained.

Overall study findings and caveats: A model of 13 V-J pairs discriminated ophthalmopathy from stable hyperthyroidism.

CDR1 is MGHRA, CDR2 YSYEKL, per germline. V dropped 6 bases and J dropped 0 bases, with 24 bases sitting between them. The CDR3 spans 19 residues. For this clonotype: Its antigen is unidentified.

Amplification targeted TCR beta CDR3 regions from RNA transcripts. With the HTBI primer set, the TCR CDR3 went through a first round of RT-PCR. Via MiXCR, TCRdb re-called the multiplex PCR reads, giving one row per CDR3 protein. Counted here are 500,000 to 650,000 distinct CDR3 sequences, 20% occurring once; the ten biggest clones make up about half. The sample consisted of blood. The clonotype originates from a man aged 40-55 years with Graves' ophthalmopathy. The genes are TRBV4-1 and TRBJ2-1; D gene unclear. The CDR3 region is CASSSPGSGPPSSYNEQFF. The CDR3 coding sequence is TGCGCCAGCAGTTCCCCAGGCTCAGGACCGCCGAGCTCCTACAATGAGCAGTTCTTC.